The 6 T cell receptor beta chains below come from one sample, sequenced in a study of blood T cells in healthy people across ages. Using a J-beta primer mix together with a sample-barcoded 5' primer, a second PCR was run for roughly 7 to 12 cycles. One entry per CDR3 protein results from TCRdb running MiXCR on the 5' RACE reads. Among around 1,800,000 distinct CDR3 sequences listed, about two fifths were seen once. The sequenced sample consisted of blood. The receptors stem from a human donor in good health.

This clonotype appeared a few times. The chain carries TRBV20-1 and TRBJ1-5; D is uncertain. Germline V gives CDR1 DFQATT, CDR2 SNEGSKA (reference sequence). V was shortened by 1 base and J by 3 bases, with 10 bases between the two germline ends. The CDR3 length is 14 residues. This chain's CDR3 is CSARGGRYNQPQHF. CDR3 nucleotide sequence: TGCAGTGCTAGAGGAGGACGTTACAATCAGCCCCAGCATTTT.

V and J are TRBV29-1 and TRBJ2-7; no clear D gene. CDR1 and CDR2 (germline): SQVTM, ANQGSEA. With 7 bases removed from V and 3 bases from J, the gap between germline ends came to 13 bases. The CDR3 runs to 12 residues. The CDR3 loop is CSATQDDYEQYF. As DNA, the CDR3 is TGCAGCGCAACCCAGGATGACTACGAGCAGTACTTC.

This clonotype was found a few times. The chain couples TRBV28 to TRBJ2-7, with unresolved D. The CDR3 has 13 amino acids. Germline assignment: CDR1 MDHEN and CDR2 SYDVKM. V was shortened by 3 bases and J by 4 bases, with 10 bases between the two germline ends. CDR3 sequence (DNA): TGTGCCAGCAGTTTGTCCACCCTATACGAGCAGTACTTC. It yields the protein CASSLSTLYEQYF.

The chain recombines TRBV4-1 with TRBJ1-5; D not resolved. V shed 1 base and J shed 0 bases, with 10 bases lying between them. Germline loops: CDR1 MGHRA, CDR2 YSYEKL. This CDR3 spans 16 amino acids. The CDR3: CASSQVVEFSNQPQHF. The CDR3 nucleotides are TGCGCCAGCAGCCAAGTTGTGGAGTTTAGCAATCAGCCCCAGCATTTT.

This clonotype has only a few counts. The CDR3 DNA reads as TGTGCCAGCAGCTTGTTCGGTCGGGGCGGCCCCCCCTACGAGCAGTACTTC. This codes for CASSLFGRGGPPYEQYF. V and J are TRBV5-4 and TRBJ2-7; D may match TRBD1 or TRBD2 (5 bases each). In germline, CDR1 is SGHNT, CDR2 YYREEE (reference sequence). Trimming shortened V by 1 base and J by 2 bases, and 19 bases separated the two germline ends. The CDR3 contains 17 residues. The whole variable domain, filled in from reference TRBV5-4 and TRBJ2-7, reads ETGVTQSPTHLIKTRGQQVTLRCSSQSGHNTVSWYQQALGQGPQFIFQYYREEENGRGNFPPRFSGLQFPNYSSELNVNALELDDSALYLCASSLFGRGGPPYEQYFGPGTRLTVT.

This clonotype was picked up a small number of times. This chain joins TRBV9 and TRBJ1-1; 8 bases align to TRBD1. The CDR3 spans 13 residues. J lost 7 bases, V lost 3 bases, and 5 bases had no gene match. The V gene's germline CDR1 is SGDLS and CDR2 YYNGEE. For the CDR3, the DNA is TGTGCCAGCAGCGGGGGGGGACAGGATGAAGCTTTCTTT. Translating it yields CASSGGGQDEAFF. The full variable domain, its missing parts supplied by reference TRBV9 and TRBJ1-1, is DSGVTQTPKHLITATGQRVTLRCSPRSGDLSVYWYQQSLDQGLQFLIQYYNGEERAKGNILERFSAQQFPDLHSELNLSSLELGDSALYFCASSGGGQDEAFFGQGTRLTVV.